This record looks at one T cell receptor beta chain sequence and its context. Its antigen is currently unknown. The PCR contained 60 Vbeta and 13 Jbeta primers. Clones were read by immunoSEQ multiplex PCR, and TCRdb kept only the in-frame ones, dropping some. Of about 260,000 clones in the sample, more than 55% were seen once. This sample is part of a study of cytomegalovirus exposure and HLA in healthy donors. Study-level points and caveats: For TCR beta chains, V- and J-gene trimming was later linked to a missense DCLRE1C variant.

The sequencing sample was made of PBMCs. This receptor was obtained from a female donor in good health and CMV-seronegative.

In nucleotides, the CDR3 is TGCGCCAGCAGCCCAACTAGCGGAGTTTCCTACGAGCAGTACTTC. Translated, it gives CASSPTSGVSYEQYF. The chain uses TRBV5-1 and TRBJ2-7; 8 bases agree with TRBD2. Germline CDR1 SGHRS, CDR2 YFSETQ. The V gene end was trimmed by 4 bases and the J gene end by 1 base; junction bases not matched to a gene: 7. This CDR3 comprises 15 residues.